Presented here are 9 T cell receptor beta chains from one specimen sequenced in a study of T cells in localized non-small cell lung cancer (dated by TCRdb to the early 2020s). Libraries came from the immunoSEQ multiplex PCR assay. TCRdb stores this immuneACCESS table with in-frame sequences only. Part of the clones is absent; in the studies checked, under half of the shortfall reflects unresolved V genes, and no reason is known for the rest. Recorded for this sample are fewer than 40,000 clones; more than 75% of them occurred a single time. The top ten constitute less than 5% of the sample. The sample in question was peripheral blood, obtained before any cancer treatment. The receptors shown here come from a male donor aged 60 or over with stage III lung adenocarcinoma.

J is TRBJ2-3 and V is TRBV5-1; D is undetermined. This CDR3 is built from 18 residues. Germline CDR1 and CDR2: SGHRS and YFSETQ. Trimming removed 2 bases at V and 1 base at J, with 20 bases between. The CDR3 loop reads CASSLRLGGSLGTDTQYF. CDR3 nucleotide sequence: TGCGCCAGCAGCTTAAGATTAGGTGGGTCCCTAGGCACAGATACGCAGTATTTT.

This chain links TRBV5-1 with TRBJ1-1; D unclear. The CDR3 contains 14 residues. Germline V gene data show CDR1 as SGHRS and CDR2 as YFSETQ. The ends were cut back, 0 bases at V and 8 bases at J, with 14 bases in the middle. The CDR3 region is CASSLESTIGEAFF. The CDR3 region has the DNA TGCGCCAGCAGCTTGGAATCCACCATTGGGGAAGCTTTCTTT.

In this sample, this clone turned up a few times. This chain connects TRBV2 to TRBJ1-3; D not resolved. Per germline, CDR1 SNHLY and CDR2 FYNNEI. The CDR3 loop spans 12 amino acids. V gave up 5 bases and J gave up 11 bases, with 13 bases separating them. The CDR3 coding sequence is TGTGCCAGCAGTCCTCGGGCCTCCGCCATATATTTT. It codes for CASSPRASAIYF.

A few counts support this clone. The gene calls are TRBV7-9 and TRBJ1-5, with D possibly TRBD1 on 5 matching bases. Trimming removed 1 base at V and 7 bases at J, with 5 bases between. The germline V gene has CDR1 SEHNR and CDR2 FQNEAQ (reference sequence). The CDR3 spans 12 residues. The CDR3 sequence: CASSLGGQPQHF. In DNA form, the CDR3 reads TGTGCCAGCAGCTTAGGGGGGCAGCCCCAGCATTTT.

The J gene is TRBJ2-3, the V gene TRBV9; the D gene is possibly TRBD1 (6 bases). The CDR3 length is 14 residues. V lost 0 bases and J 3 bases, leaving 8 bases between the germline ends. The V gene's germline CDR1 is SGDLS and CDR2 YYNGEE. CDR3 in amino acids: CASSVAGETDTQYF. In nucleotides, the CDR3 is TGTGCCAGCAGCGTAGCAGGGGAAACAGATACGCAGTATTTT. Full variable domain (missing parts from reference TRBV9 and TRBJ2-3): DSGVTQTPKHLITATGQRVTLRCSPRSGDLSVYWYQQSLDQGLQFLIQYYNGEERAKGNILERFSAQQFPDLHSELNLSSLELGDSALYFCASSVAGETDTQYFGPGTRLTVL.

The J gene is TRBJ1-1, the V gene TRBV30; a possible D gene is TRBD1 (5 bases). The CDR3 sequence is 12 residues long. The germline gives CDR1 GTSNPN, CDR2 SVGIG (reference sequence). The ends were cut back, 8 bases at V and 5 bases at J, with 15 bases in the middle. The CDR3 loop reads CAGRVFETEAFF. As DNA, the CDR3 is TGTGCCGGCAGGGTCTTTGAGACTGAAGCTTTCTTT.

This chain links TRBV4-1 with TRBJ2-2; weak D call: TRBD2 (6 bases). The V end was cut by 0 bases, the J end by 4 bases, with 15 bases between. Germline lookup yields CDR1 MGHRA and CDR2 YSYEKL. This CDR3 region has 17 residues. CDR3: CASSQDQAGRTTGELFF. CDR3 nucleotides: TGCGCCAGCAGCCAAGATCAGGCGGGGAGAACCACCGGGGAGCTGTTTTTT.

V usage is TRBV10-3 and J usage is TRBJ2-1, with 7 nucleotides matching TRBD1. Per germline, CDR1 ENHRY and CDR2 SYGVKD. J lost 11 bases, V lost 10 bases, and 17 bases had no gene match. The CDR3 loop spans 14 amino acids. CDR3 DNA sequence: TGTGCCAGCACCACTATACTACAGGGGCCGCAGCAGTTCTTC. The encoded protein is CASTTILQGPQQFF.

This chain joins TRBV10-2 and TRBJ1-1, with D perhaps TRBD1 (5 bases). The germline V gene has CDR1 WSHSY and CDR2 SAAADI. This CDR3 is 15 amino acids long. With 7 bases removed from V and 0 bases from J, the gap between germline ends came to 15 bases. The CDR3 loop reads CASTNQGGMNTEAFF. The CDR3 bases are TGCGCCAGCACTAATCAGGGAGGCATGAACACTGAAGCTTTCTTT.